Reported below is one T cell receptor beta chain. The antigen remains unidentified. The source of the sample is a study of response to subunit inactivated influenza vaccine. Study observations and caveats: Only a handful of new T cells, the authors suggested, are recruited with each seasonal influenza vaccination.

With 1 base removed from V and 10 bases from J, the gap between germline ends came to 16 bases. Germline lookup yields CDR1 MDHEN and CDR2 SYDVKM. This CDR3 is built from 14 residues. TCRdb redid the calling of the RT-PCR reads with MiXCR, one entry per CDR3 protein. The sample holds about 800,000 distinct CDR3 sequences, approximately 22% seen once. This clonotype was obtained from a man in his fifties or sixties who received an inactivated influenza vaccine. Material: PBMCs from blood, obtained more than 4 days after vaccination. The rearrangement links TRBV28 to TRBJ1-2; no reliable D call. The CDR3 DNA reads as TGTGCCAGCAGTTTATCGGGCGCCGGCTTGTACTACACCTTC. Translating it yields CASSLSGAGLYYTF.